Below are 8 T cell receptor beta chains sequenced from a single sample in a study of T cell clonality in common variable immunodeficiency. Sequencing was performed with immunoSEQ multiplex PCR; in TCRdb, only in-frame clones are kept and a portion is missing. The sample holds under 50,000 clones, and no clone turns up only once. Sample: peripheral blood mononuclear cells. Receptor source: a person between 18 and 75 years old in good health.

This clone was observed at least ten times. The read halts 3 residues ahead of the CDR3 end, with the missing end drawn from the germline J gene. This chain joins TRBV10-3 and TRBJ2-5; tentatively, D is TRBD2 (6 bases). Between the trimmed V and J ends, which lost 3 bases and 4 bases, there was a span of 18 bases. Germline V CDR1 and CDR2: ENHRY, SYGVKD. This CDR3 is built from 16 residues. CDR3 sequence reads: CAISEGSRPEGETQYF. The covered CDR3 bases are TGTGCCATCAGTGAAGGCTCTCGGCCGGAGGGAGAGACC.

This clone was observed a few times. The read ends 3 residues early relative to the CDR3; the germline J gene fills the gap. This rearrangement joins TRBV5-1 to TRBJ2-7; D is undetermined. CDR3 length equals 14 residues. Trimming took off 7 bases at V and 3 bases at J, with 17 bases between the two ends. Per the germline V gene, CDR1 is SGHRS and CDR2 is YFSETQ. The CDR3 sequence: CASALGSSLYEQYF. CDR3 bases read: TGCGCCAGCGCCCTGGGCTCGTCCCTCTACGAG.

This clone occurred many times. With the read ending 3 residues before the CDR3 end, the germline J gene is used to fill in that end. The V call is TRBV9, the J call TRBJ1-4; maybe TRBD1 (6 bases). This CDR3 is 13 amino acids long. Trimming pared 4 bases from V and 8 bases from J, leaving 12 bases between. Germline CDR1 is SGDLS and CDR2 is YYNGEE. The CDR3 protein is CASSSDSREKLFF. The part of the CDR3 DNA that was read is TGTGCCAGCAGCTCGGACAGTCGGGAAAAA.

This clone appeared many times. The sequenced fragment ends 3 residues before the CDR3 boundary, so the rest is inferred from the germline J gene. This chain uses TRBV2 with TRBJ2-5, with D possibly being TRBD1 (5 bases). Trimming stripped 9 bases from V and 4 bases from J, with 18 bases between. Germline CDR1 is SNHLY and CDR2 is FYNNEI. This CDR3 contains 14 residues. The CDR3 sequence is CASSRGQARETQYF. CDR3 DNA, as far as it was read: TGTGCCAGTTCTAGGGGCCAGGCTAGAGAGACC.

This clone was picked up many times. The sequenced fragment ends 3 residues before the CDR3 boundary, so the rest is inferred from the germline J gene. V is TRBV5-8 and J is TRBJ2-3; tentatively, D is TRBD1 (7 bases). The CDR3 loop spans 13 amino acids. The germline V and J ends were trimmed by 9 bases and 5 bases, with 16 bases remaining between them. The germline gives CDR1 SGHTS, CDR2 YDEGEE. The covered CDR3 bases are TGTGCCACATCTTCTCAGGGGGGAGATACG. This sequence encodes CATSSQGGDT. The complete CDR3 protein is CATSSQGGDTQYF.

This clone occurred many times. The read ends 3 residues shy of where the CDR3 ends; the end is completed using the germline J gene. This chain uses TRBV12-3 or TRBV12-4 with TRBJ1-2; 8 nucleotides line up with TRBD1. The CDR3 consists of 14 residues. The CDR3 loop is CASSSSDRVFGYTF. The sequenced part of the CDR3 DNA is TGTGCCAGCAGTTCCTCGGACAGGGTCTTCGGC.

This clone showed up many times. The CDR3 sequence: CASSQDMTDSSYGYTF. The part of the CDR3 DNA that was read is TGCGCCAGCAGCCAAGATATGACGGACAGCTCCTATGGC. V usage is TRBV4-1 and J usage is TRBJ1-2; TRBD1 is a possible D gene (6 bases). The sequenced fragment ends 3 residues before the CDR3 boundary, so the rest is inferred from the germline J gene. The germline V gene encodes CDR1 MGHRA and CDR2 YSYEKL. Trimming shortened V by 0 bases and J by 4 bases, and 15 bases separated the two germline ends. This CDR3 contains 16 residues.

This clone was seen many times. The read gets to within 3 residues of the CDR3 end, and the germline J gene fills in the rest. V usage is TRBV19 and J usage is TRBJ2-1; the match to TRBD2 covers 13 bases. The V gene end was trimmed by 6 bases and the J gene end by 3 bases; junction bases not matched to a gene: 8. Per the germline V gene, CDR1 is LNHDA and CDR2 is SQIVND (reference sequence). The CDR3 is 17 amino acids. CDR3 bases read: TGTGCCAGTAGAGGGGGGACTAGCGGGGTTTTCTACAATGAG. Protein: CASRGGTSGVFYNE. The whole CDR3 protein reads CASRGGTSGVFYNEQFF.